These 30 T cell receptor beta chains originate from one sample sequenced in a study of blood T cell repertoires in COVID-19. The protocol was immunoSEQ multiplex PCR, while the TCRdb copy is restricted to in-frame clones and leaves out a portion. The sample has about 83,000 clones; 85% to 90% are singletons. Sequenced sample: peripheral blood. The receptor source for this set is a man older than 75 with active or convalescent COVID-19.

The J gene is TRBJ1-1, the V gene TRBV7-9, with TRBD1 identical over 7 bases. Germline assignment: CDR1 SEHNR and CDR2 FQNEAQ (reference sequence). The CDR3 spans 15 residues. V gave up 5 bases and J gave up 2 bases; unmatched junction bases: 8. The CDR3 loop reads CASSRQTGINTEAFF. The CDR3 region has the DNA TGTGCCAGCAGCCGCCAGACAGGGATTAACACTGAAGCTTTCTTT.

The gene calls are TRBV18 and TRBJ2-5; 7 bases fit TRBD1. J lost 1 base, V lost 4 bases, and 3 bases had no gene match. The germline CDR1 and CDR2 sequences are KGHSH and LQKENI. The CDR3 has 14 amino acids. DNA of the CDR3: TGTGCCAGCTCACAGGGACAGATCCAAGAGACCCAGTACTTC. It translates to CASSQGQIQETQYF.

The V call is TRBV12-3 or TRBV12-4, the J call TRBJ1-5; D gene unclear. The V and J ends lost 4 bases and 6 bases respectively, with 10 bases between them. CDR3 length: 13 residues. CDR3 nucleotides: TGTGCCAGCAGTTACCAGGAGGGTCAGCCCCAGCATTTT. This translates into CASSYQEGQPQHF.

The chain carries TRBV9 and TRBJ2-2; no clear D gene. The V end was cut by 0 bases, the J end by 4 bases, with 7 bases between. This CDR3 contains 14 residues. Germline-derived CDR1 and CDR2 are SGDLS and YYNGEE. As DNA, the CDR3 is TGTGCCAGCAGCGTAGTTCCTTCCACCGGGGAGCTGTTTTTT. This codes for CASSVVPSTGELFF. Drawing the rest from reference TRBV9 and TRBJ2-2, the complete variable domain is DSGVTQTPKHLITATGQRVTLRCSPRSGDLSVYWYQQSLDQGLQFLIQYYNGEERAKGNILERFSAQQFPDLHSELNLSSLELGDSALYFCASSVVPSTGELFFGEGSRLTVL.

The chain couples TRBV28 to TRBJ1-5; 7 positions agree with TRBD1. The germline V gene has CDR1 MDHEN and CDR2 SYDVKM. The CDR3 is 16 residues long. After removal of 10 bases from V and 5 bases from J, the junction contained 17 bases not matched to a gene. This CDR3 is CATANTGTAYYQPQHF. The CDR3 coding sequence is TGTGCCACTGCGAATACCGGGACAGCCTATTATCAGCCCCAGCATTTT. The full variable domain, with the rest looked up from reference TRBV28 and TRBJ1-5, is DVKVTQSSRYLVKRTGEKVFLECVQDMDHENMFWYRQDPGLGLRLIYFSYDVKMKEKGDIPEGYSVSREKKERFSLILESASTNQTSMYLCATANTGTAYYQPQHFGDGTRLSIL.

This chain uses TRBV5-8 with TRBJ2-7, with D perhaps TRBD1 (6 bases). The V end was cut by 5 bases, the J end by 6 bases, with 15 bases between. The CDR3 has 13 amino acids. Germline V gene sequence: CDR1 SGHTS, CDR2 YDEGEE. CDR3: CASRSQGIGEQYV. CDR3 bases: TGTGCCAGCAGGTCACAGGGAATTGGCGAGCAGTACGTC.

The gene calls are TRBV24-1 and TRBJ1-5, with 9 bases matching TRBD1. CDR1 is KGHDR and CDR2 is SFDVKD in the germline V gene. The V and J ends lost 2 bases and 2 bases, in that order; junction bases with no gene match: 3. This CDR3 region has 16 residues. CDR3 amino acids: CATSDSRQGGNQPQHF. DNA for the CDR3: TGTGCCACCAGTGATTCCCGACAGGGGGGCAATCAGCCCCAGCATTTT.

The rearrangement joins TRBV19 to TRBJ2-2, with 10 positions matching TRBD1. Germline values: CDR1 LNHDA, CDR2 SQIVND (reference sequence). J gave up 3 bases and V 3 bases, and 4 bases lay outside the gene matches. There are 16 residues in the CDR3. CDR3 loop: CASSIPGTGDTGELFF. The CDR3 region has the DNA TGTGCCAGTAGTATCCCCGGGACAGGGGACACCGGGGAGCTGTTTTTT.

This clone has just a few counts. This chain uses TRBV28 with TRBJ2-2, with D possibly being TRBD2 (5 bases). CDR1 and CDR2 (germline): MDHEN, SYDVKM. V shed 2 bases and J shed 4 bases, with 14 bases lying between them. CDR3 length: 16 amino acids. The CDR3 coding sequence is TGTGCCAGCAGTTTACGGTTCGGGGTATCCACCGGGGAGCTGTTTTTT. Amino acid sequence: CASSLRFGVSTGELFF.

The chain is built from TRBV5-1 and TRBJ1-1, with D unresolved. Germline lookup yields CDR1 SGHRS and CDR2 YFSETQ. The V gene lost 4 bases and the J gene lost 2 bases, with 12 bases spanning the gap. This CDR3 is 14 amino acids long. The CDR3 protein is CASSPYAENTEAFF. The CDR3 nucleotides read TGCGCCAGCAGCCCTTATGCGGAAAACACTGAAGCTTTCTTT.

The chain links TRBV18 to TRBJ1-1, with unresolved D. Germline V CDR1 and CDR2: KGHSH, LQKENI. The CDR3 covers 14 residues. V lost 4 bases to trimming and J lost 3 bases, with 12 bases between them. The CDR3 region is CASSRGTTDTEAFF. DNA for the CDR3: TGTGCCAGCTCACGTGGAACTACGGACACTGAAGCTTTCTTT.

V is TRBV18 and J is TRBJ2-2, with TRBD1 as a possible D gene (5 bases). This CDR3 has 18 amino acids. Trimming removed 8 bases from V and 6 bases from J, with 28 bases in between. CDR1 and CDR2 from the germline V gene are KGHSH and LQKENI. CDR3 in amino acids: CASASLGAGSPVSGELFF. CDR3 in DNA: TGTGCCAGCGCTTCATTAGGTGCAGGGTCTCCGGTGTCCGGGGAGCTGTTTTTT.

This clone was counted between two and nine times. V and J are TRBV14 and TRBJ2-1; TRBD1 agrees at 7 bases. The CDR3 loop spans 16 amino acids. The germline gives CDR1 SGHDN, CDR2 FVKESK. With 3 bases clipped from V and 7 bases from J, the junction kept 12 bases outside the gene matches. CDR3 loop: CASSQTGKGVMNEQFF. The CDR3 nucleotides are TGTGCCAGCAGCCAGACAGGGAAGGGCGTGATGAATGAGCAGTTCTTC.

CDR3 amino acids: CASSSNQGYTEAFF. The CDR3 coding sequence is TGTGCCAGCAGCTCCAATCAGGGATACACTGAAGCTTTCTTT. The chain links TRBV9 to TRBJ1-1, with D tentatively TRBD1 (5 bases). Germline V lookup: CDR1 SGDLS, CDR2 YYNGEE. Trimming removed 4 bases at V and 3 bases at J, with 13 bases between. This CDR3 region has 14 residues.

This chain connects TRBV19 to TRBJ2-5; 11 bases are a match to TRBD2. The CDR3 runs to 17 residues. CDR1 is LNHDA and CDR2 is SQIVND in the germline V gene (reference sequence). With 3 bases clipped from V and 5 bases from J, the junction kept 11 bases outside the gene matches. The CDR3 loop reads CASSMALAGARGETQYF. Written as DNA, the CDR3 is TGTGCCAGTAGTATGGCACTAGCGGGAGCCCGCGGGGAGACCCAGTACTTC.

The chain is built from TRBV30 and TRBJ2-3; a weak D match, TRBD2 (6 bases). This CDR3 has 14 amino acids. The V end lost 2 bases, the J end lost 2 bases, and 11 bases lay between the germline ends. Per germline, CDR1 GTSNPN and CDR2 SVGIG (reference sequence). The CDR3, as DNA: TGTGCCTGGAGTAAGAAGGGACTCACAGATACGCAGTATTTT. It yields the protein CAWSKKGLTDTQYF.

V is TRBV6-5 and J is TRBJ1-5; TRBD1 might be the D (6 bases). Between the trimmed V and J ends, which lost 6 bases and 6 bases, there was a span of 15 bases. The CDR3 sequence is 14 residues long. CDR1 is MNHEY, CDR2 SVGAGI, per germline. CDR3 loop: CASRTGVFSQPQHF. As DNA, the CDR3 is TGTGCCAGCAGGACAGGCGTTTTCTCTCAGCCCCAGCATTTT.

The chain recombines TRBV7-2 with TRBJ2-1; 9 nucleotides line up with TRBD2. Germline V gives CDR1 SGHTA, CDR2 FQGNSA. The CDR3 is 17 residues long. Trimming removed 3 bases from V and 4 bases from J; junction bases left unmatched: 10. The chain's CDR3 is CASSFSGSGGGYNEQFF. Written as DNA, the CDR3 is TGTGCCAGCAGCTTTAGCGGGAGTGGGGGTGGGTACAATGAGCAGTTCTTC.

The chain combines TRBV6-6 with TRBJ2-1; 11 bases match TRBD1. CDR1 and CDR2 from the germline V gene are MNHNY and SVGAGI (reference sequence). J gave up 6 bases and V 5 bases, and 6 bases lay outside the gene matches. The CDR3 length is 15 residues. The CDR3 DNA reads as TGTGCCAGCAGTCTCGGGACAGGGGGGAGCAATGAGCAGTTCTTC. This gives the protein CASSLGTGGSNEQFF.

This chain uses TRBV6-5 with TRBJ1-1; no firm D call. This CDR3 is built from 13 residues. Trimming removed 11 bases from V and 2 bases from J, with 15 bases in between. Germline values: CDR1 MNHEY, CDR2 SVGAGI. CDR3: CAAQLRDNTEAFF. CDR3 sequence (DNA): TGTGCCGCCCAGCTGAGGGATAACACTGAAGCTTTCTTT.

The V and J genes are TRBV7-2 and TRBJ2-5; 10 bases align to TRBD2. J lost 1 base, V lost 2 bases, and 7 bases had no gene match. CDR3 size: 17 residues. Germline V gene sequence: CDR1 SGHTA, CDR2 FQGNSA. CDR3 DNA sequence: TGTGCCAGCAGCTTATTCGGGCTAGCGGGGGTCCAAGAGACCCAGTACTTC. This sequence encodes CASSLFGLAGVQETQYF.

The chain joins TRBV7-3 to TRBJ1-6; D is perhaps TRBD1 (5 bases). V gave up 2 bases and J gave up 9 bases, with 11 bases separating them. In germline, CDR1 is SGHTA, CDR2 FQGTGA. CDR3 size: 14 residues. This CDR3 reads CASSLSGETSPLHF. In DNA, the CDR3 is TGTGCCAGCAGCTTATCGGGGGAGACTTCACCCCTCCACTTT.

The chain carries TRBV6-5 and TRBJ2-3; 11 bases map to TRBD2. In germline, CDR1 is MNHEY, CDR2 SVGAGI. The CDR3 extends over 14 amino acids. V lost 5 bases and J lost 5; bases outside the gene matches: 3. The CDR3 loop reads CASSRGLAGDTQYF. The DNA for the CDR3 is TGTGCCAGCAGTCGCGGACTAGCGGGAGATACGCAGTATTTT.

The chain joins TRBV5-1 to TRBJ2-3; 7 bases agree with TRBD2. Germline CDR1 reads SGHRS; CDR2 reads YFSETQ. J gave up 0 bases and V 3 bases, and 10 bases lay outside the gene matches. There are 17 residues in the CDR3. CDR3 in amino acids: CASSSGLGATSTDTQYF. The CDR3 DNA follows: TGCGCCAGCAGCTCAGGACTAGGCGCTACTAGCACAGATACGCAGTATTTT.

In this sample, this clone turned up a few times. The chain joins TRBV7-2 to TRBJ1-1; no clear D gene. V was shortened by 4 bases and J by 4 bases, with 7 bases between the two germline ends. This CDR3 comprises 12 residues. In germline, CDR1 is SGHTA, CDR2 FQGNSA. CDR3: CASSSEGTEAFF. As DNA, the CDR3 is TGTGCCAGCAGCTCAGAGGGCACTGAAGCTTTCTTT.

This clone has a single count. The chain couples TRBV2 to TRBJ2-1; 9 bases agree with TRBD1. Per germline, CDR1 SNHLY and CDR2 FYNNEI. This CDR3 spans 13 amino acids. Trimming took 9 bases from V and 4 from J; bases not matched to a gene: 4. CDR3 amino acids: CARGQGLYNEQFF. CDR3 in DNA: TGTGCCAGGGGACAGGGCCTTTACAATGAGCAGTTCTTC. The full variable domain, its missing parts supplied by reference TRBV2 and TRBJ2-1, is EPEVTQTPSHQVTQMGQEVILRCVPISNHLYFYWYRQILGQKVEFLVSFYNNEISEKSEIFDDQFSVERPDGSNFTLKIRSTKLEDSAMYFCARGQGLYNEQFFGPGTRLTVL.

The rearrangement joins TRBV6-1 to TRBJ2-1; 12 bases are shared with TRBD2. Germline CDR1 is MNHNS and CDR2 is SASEGT. This CDR3 comprises 16 residues. Unmatched junction bases numbered 9, after V lost 4 bases and J lost 8 bases. CDR3 region: CASSARTSGAGDEQFF. CDR3 bases: TGTGCCAGCAGTGCTCGGACTAGCGGGGCGGGGGATGAGCAGTTCTTC.

The CDR3 protein is CASSQERTGHSPLHF. The CDR3 DNA follows: TGTGCCAGCAGCCAAGAGAGGACAGGGCATTCACCCCTCCACTTT. The rearrangement joins TRBV3-1 (or the pseudogene TRBV3-2) to TRBJ1-6; 8 bases fit TRBD1. Per germline, CDR1 LGHDT and CDR2 YNNKEL (reference sequence). The V gene end was trimmed by 0 bases and the J gene end by 8 bases; junction bases not matched to a gene: 3. This CDR3 has 15 residues.

The chain recombines TRBV29-1 with TRBJ1-5; TRBD1 agrees at 9 bases. CDR3 size: 15 residues. The germline CDR1 and CDR2 sequences are SQVTM and ANQGSEA. The V gene end was trimmed by 7 bases and the J gene end by 4 bases; junction bases not matched to a gene: 11. In DNA, the CDR3 is TGCAGCGACAGGGGGCTATCCGCACCTAATCAGCCCCAGCATTTT. Translated, it gives CSDRGLSAPNQPQHF.

This clone was detected a few times. This chain connects TRBV5-1 to TRBJ1-3, with D hard to call. CDR3 size: 15 residues. The V gene's germline CDR1 is SGHRS and CDR2 YFSETQ. Trimming left V 3 bases short and J 0 bases short, with 10 bases between. CDR3 residues: CASSSGVASGNTIYF. The CDR3 DNA sequence: TGCGCCAGCAGCTCCGGAGTTGCCTCTGGAAACACCATATATTTT.